Below are 9 T cell receptor beta chains sequenced from a single sample in a study of blood T cell repertoires in COVID-19. Data came from immunoSEQ multiplex PCR; TCRdb stores just in-frame clones and leaves some out. The table records just over 350,000 clones, approximately 84% of them present only once. Sequences were obtained from PBMCs or T cells enriched from blood (not recorded which). The receptors come from a woman in her twenties or thirties who had recovered from COVID-19.

This clone has only a few counts. The V and J genes are TRBV5-1 and TRBJ2-3; unclear D gene. Germline V CDR1 and CDR2: SGHRS, YFSETQ. This CDR3 comprises 14 residues. Trimming took 0 bases from V and 2 from J, leaving 7 bases between them. The CDR3 loop reads CASSLDTFTDTQYF. The CDR3 DNA reads TGCGCCAGCAGCTTGGACACCTTCACAGATACGCAGTATTTT. Full variable domain (missing parts from reference TRBV5-1 and TRBJ2-3): KAGVTQTPRYLIKTRGQQVTLSCSPISGHRSVSWYQQTPGQGLQFLFEYFSETQRNKGNFPGRFSGRQFSNSRSEMNVSTLELGDSALYLCASSLDTFTDTQYFGPGTRLTVL.

V and J are TRBV29-1 and TRBJ1-1, with D possibly TRBD1 on 6 matching bases. V lost 3 bases, J lost 5 bases, and 13 bases lay in between. The CDR3 has 13 residues. Germline V gene data show CDR1 as SQVTM and CDR2 as ANQGSEA. CDR3 protein: CSVERGLGTEAFF. The DNA of the CDR3 is TGCAGCGTTGAGCGGGGGCTGGGTACTGAAGCTTTCTTT.

The chain has TRBV7-9 and TRBJ2-5; weak D call: TRBD2 (6 bases). Germline V gene data show CDR1 as SEHNR and CDR2 as FQNEAQ (reference sequence). V was shortened by 7 bases and J by 4 bases, with 19 bases between the two germline ends. The CDR3 sequence is 15 residues long. CDR3 DNA sequence: TGTGCCAGCAAGGAGGGGAATATGGAAGCAGAGACCCAGTACTTC. Protein: CASKEGNMEAETQYF. The variable domain in full, with the rest retrieved from reference TRBV7-9 and TRBJ2-5, is DTGVSQNPRHKITKRGQNVTFRCDPISEHNRLYWYRQTLGQGPEFLTYFQNEAQLEKSRLLSDRFSAERPKGSFSTLEIQRTEQGDSAMYLCASKEGNMEAETQYFGPGTRLLVL.

The chain combines TRBV15 with TRBJ2-3, with unresolved D. Deletions cut 0 bases from V and 3 bases from J, with 10 bases between. Germline V gene data show CDR1 as LNHNV and CDR2 as YYDKDF (reference sequence). The CDR3 covers 15 residues. The chain's CDR3 is CATSRDGGRTDTQYF. DNA of the CDR3: TGTGCCACCAGCAGAGATGGCGGCCGAACAGATACGCAGTATTTT.

The rearrangement joins TRBV2 to TRBJ2-7; 11 positions agree with TRBD2. The germline gives CDR1 SNHLY, CDR2 FYNNEI. J lost 0 bases, V lost 6 bases, and 4 bases had no gene match. The CDR3 has 15 residues. DNA for the CDR3: TGTGCCAGCAGACCACTAGCGGGAGCCTCCTACGAGCAGTACTTC. It translates to CASRPLAGASYEQYF.

The rearrangement links TRBV2 to TRBJ1-6; D is uncertain. Trimming pared 5 bases from V and 0 bases from J, leaving 5 bases between. Looked up from germline, CDR1 is SNHLY and CDR2 is FYNNEI. This CDR3 is 14 amino acids long. The CDR3 is CASSYSSYNSPLHF. For the CDR3, the DNA is TGTGCCAGCAGTTATAGCTCCTATAATTCACCCCTCCACTTT.

This chain joins TRBV4-1 and TRBJ1-6; D might be TRBD1 (5 bases). This CDR3 contains 17 residues. Germline V lookup: CDR1 MGHRA, CDR2 YSYEKL. Deletions cut 4 bases from V and 6 bases from J, with 19 bases between. The CDR3 bases are TGCGCCAGCAGCCCCACTTCGGGACTTAGAATTAATTCACCCCTCCACTTT. It yields the protein CASSPTSGLRINSPLHF.

This chain's CDR3 is CASSLLGDSPLHF. The CDR3 nucleotides are TGTGCCAGCAGCTTATTAGGGGATTCACCCCTCCACTTT. This chain uses TRBV7-9 with TRBJ1-6; maybe TRBD1 (5 bases). CDR1 is SEHNR, CDR2 FQNEAQ, per germline (reference sequence). V lost 2 bases and J lost 8, with 7 bases in between. The CDR3 is 13 residues long. The whole variable domain, remainder taken from reference TRBV7-9 and TRBJ1-6, is DTGVSQNPRHKITKRGQNVTFRCDPISEHNRLYWYRQTLGQGPEFLTYFQNEAQLEKSRLLSDRFSAERPKGSFSTLEIQRTEQGDSAMYLCASSLLGDSPLHFGNGTRLTVT.

The J gene is TRBJ2-7, the V gene TRBV10-3; the match to TRBD1 covers 8 bases. The CDR3 runs to 14 residues. With V trimmed by 6 bases and J by 0 bases, 4 bases remained unmatched. CDR1 and CDR2 from the germline V gene are ENHRY and SYGVKD. The CDR3 reads CAIRPGQDSYEQYF. CDR3 DNA sequence: TGTGCCATCAGACCGGGACAGGACTCCTACGAGCAGTACTTC.